This T cell receptor (beta chain) was documented in a study of cytomegalovirus exposure and HLA in healthy donors. Study outcomes and limitations: In a later analysis, at a false discovery rate of 0.05, about 16,000 TCR beta sequences matched HLA alleles.

The CDR3 loop spans 15 amino acids. V was pared by 5 bases and J by 6 bases, with 16 bases between. Germline V gives CDR1 SEHNR, CDR2 FQNEAQ (reference sequence). Comment on this clone: Its antigen is unidentified.

The PCR made use of 60 Vbeta and 13 Jbeta primers. The assay was immunoSEQ multiplex PCR, and TCRdb's table has in-frame clones only and misses some. The sample yields 80,000 to 95,000 clones, around nine tenths seen once. The chain uses TRBV7-9 and TRBJ1-4; no firm D call. The sample comprised PBMCs. The origin of this receptor is a man aged 25-45 years in good health and CMV-seropositive. The DNA of the CDR3 is TGTGCCAGCAGCCCCTCCGGGAGAGCCTATGAAAAACTGTTTTTT. It translates to CASSPSGRAYEKLFF.